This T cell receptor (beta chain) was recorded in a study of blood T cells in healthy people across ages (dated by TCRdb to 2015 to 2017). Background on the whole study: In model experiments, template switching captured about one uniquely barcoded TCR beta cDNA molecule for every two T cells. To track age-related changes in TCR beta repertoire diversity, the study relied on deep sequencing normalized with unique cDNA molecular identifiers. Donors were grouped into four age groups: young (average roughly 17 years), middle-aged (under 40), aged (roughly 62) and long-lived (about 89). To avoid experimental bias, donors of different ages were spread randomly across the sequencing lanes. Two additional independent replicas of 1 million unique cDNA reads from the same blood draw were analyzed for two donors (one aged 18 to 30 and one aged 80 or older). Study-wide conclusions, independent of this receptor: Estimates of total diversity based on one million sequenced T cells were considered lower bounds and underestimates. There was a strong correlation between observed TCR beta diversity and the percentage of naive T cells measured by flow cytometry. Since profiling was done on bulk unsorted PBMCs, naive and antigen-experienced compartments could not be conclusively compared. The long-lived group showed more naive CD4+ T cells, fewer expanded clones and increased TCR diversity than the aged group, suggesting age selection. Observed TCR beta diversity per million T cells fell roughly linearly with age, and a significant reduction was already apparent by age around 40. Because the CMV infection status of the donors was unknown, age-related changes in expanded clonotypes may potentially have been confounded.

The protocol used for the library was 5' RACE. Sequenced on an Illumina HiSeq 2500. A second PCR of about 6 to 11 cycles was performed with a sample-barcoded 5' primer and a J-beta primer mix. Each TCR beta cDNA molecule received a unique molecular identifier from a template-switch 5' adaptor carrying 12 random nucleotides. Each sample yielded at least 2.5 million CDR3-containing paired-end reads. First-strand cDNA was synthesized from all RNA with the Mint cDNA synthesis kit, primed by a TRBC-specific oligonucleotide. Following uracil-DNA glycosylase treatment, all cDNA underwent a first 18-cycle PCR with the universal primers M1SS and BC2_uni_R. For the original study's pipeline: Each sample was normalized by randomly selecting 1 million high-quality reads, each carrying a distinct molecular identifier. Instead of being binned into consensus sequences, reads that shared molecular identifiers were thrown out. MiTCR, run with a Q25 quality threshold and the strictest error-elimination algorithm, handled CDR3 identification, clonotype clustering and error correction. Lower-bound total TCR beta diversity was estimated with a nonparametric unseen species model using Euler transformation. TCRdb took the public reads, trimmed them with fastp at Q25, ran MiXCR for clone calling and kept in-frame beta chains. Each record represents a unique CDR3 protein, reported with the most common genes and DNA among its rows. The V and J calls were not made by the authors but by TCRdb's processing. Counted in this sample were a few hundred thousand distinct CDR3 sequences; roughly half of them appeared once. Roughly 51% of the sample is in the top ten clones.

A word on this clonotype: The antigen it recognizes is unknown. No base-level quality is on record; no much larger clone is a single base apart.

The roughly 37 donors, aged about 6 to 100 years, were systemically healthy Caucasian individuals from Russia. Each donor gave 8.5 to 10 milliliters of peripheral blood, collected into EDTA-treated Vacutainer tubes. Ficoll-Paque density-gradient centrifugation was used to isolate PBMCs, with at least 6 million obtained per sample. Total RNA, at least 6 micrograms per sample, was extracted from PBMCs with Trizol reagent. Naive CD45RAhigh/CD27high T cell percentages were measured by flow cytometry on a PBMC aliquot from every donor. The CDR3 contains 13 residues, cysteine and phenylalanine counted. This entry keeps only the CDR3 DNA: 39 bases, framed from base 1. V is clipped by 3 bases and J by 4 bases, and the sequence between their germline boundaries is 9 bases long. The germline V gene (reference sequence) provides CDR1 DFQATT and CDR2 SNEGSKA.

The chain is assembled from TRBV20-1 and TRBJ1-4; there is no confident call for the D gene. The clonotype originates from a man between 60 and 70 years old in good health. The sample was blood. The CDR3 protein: CSASVGHNEKLFF. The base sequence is TGCAGTGCTAGCGTAGGCCATAATGAAAAACTGTTTTTT.